This T cell receptor beta chain derives from a study of human versus mouse CDR3 diversity and MHC coevolution (dated by TCRdb to the late 2010s). Turning to the overall study: According to reports, the immunoSEQ assay can detect one in 200,000 T cells and keeps multiplex PCR amplification bias to a minimum. Three healthy volunteer blood donors were included in the human cohort, with one aged 30 to 40, one aged 40 to 50 and one aged 60 to 70 at collection. Human naive CD4 T cell repertoires served as a reference for TCR selection on multiple MHC II alleles, compared against human-TCR-locus transgenic mice with single MHC II. Across mouse and human samples, each sample had between roughly 0.6 x 10^7 and 1.8 x 10^7 valid reads.

Genomic DNA was extracted from the sorted cells using the QIAGEN blood and tissue kit and was quantified on a NanoDrop 1000. Using multiplex PCR of genomic DNA, the immunoSEQ platform deep sequenced and quantified the TCR alpha and beta chains. The authors processed their data as follows. IMGT gene and region definitions were used for annotation of the TCR sequences. As a stand-in for the preselection repertoire, out-of-frame rearrangements were used and set against in-frame clonotypes. The iCHAO1 estimator provided with the immunoSEQ platform was used to estimate repertoire size. Clonal inequality was measured with a Gini index on in-frame amino acid clonotypes, based on the Lorenz curve. The intersect function of the R package tcR was used to count shared clonotypes, and the Jaccard index was used to score similarity. The R prcomp function was used without normalization to run principal component analysis of V, J and V-J usage frequencies. Here the immuneACCESS table is served through TCRdb, limited to in-frame sequences with V and J called. Missing clones are a known gap in these copies; in checked studies unresolved V genes cover under half, and the rest lacks a known reason. V, J and clone size reflect that table, while D and trimming were determined from the DNA. This sample comprises some 82,000 clones, roughly 95% of them detected only once. The ten largest clonotypes hold about 1.5% of the sample.

Naive CD4 T cells, defined as CD45RO-negative and CD62L-positive, were isolated from PBMCs by fluorescence-activated cell sorting. From each donor, around 50 ml of fresh peripheral blood was taken, and Ficoll density centrifugation was then used to isolate PBMCs. All samples were sorted on a FACSAria III instrument and reached purity above 95%. The research as a whole found: Repertoire diversity was not considered directly comparable between humans and mice because human T cells were selected on roughly six MHC II alleles. The lowest clonal inequality scores among all compared groups were observed in two of the three human donors. The largest TCR beta repertoire, roughly 1.5 million clonotypes, was estimated by iCHAO1 for humans, a finding likely attributable to selection by multiple MHC II molecules. On average, humans had more CDR3 deletions and insertions than mice, indicating greater exonuclease and TdT activity.

There are 12 amino acids in the CDR3, from cysteine to phenylalanine inclusive. Here the CDR3 DNA is all that survives: 36 bases in frame from base 1. The junction carries 10 bases between V and J, which are trimmed by 7 bases and 2 bases respectively. The CDR1 and CDR2 encoded by the germline V gene are SQVTM and ANQGSEA. Comment on this clone: Its antigen has not been determined. No much larger clonotype is one base removed from it; base qualities were not supplied.

This clonotype was obtained from a person aged 30 to 70 in good health. The sequenced sample consisted of naive CD4+ T cells from blood. This specimen's cell subset or site label, interpreted: CD45RO-negative CD62L-positive naive CD4 T cells. The chain couples TRBV29-1 to TRBJ2-3; TRBD2 could be the D gene, as 5 bases match. The CDR3 has the sequence CSAKRPTDTQYF. The nucleotide sequence is TGCAGCGCGAAGCGGCCCACAGATACGCAGTATTTT.